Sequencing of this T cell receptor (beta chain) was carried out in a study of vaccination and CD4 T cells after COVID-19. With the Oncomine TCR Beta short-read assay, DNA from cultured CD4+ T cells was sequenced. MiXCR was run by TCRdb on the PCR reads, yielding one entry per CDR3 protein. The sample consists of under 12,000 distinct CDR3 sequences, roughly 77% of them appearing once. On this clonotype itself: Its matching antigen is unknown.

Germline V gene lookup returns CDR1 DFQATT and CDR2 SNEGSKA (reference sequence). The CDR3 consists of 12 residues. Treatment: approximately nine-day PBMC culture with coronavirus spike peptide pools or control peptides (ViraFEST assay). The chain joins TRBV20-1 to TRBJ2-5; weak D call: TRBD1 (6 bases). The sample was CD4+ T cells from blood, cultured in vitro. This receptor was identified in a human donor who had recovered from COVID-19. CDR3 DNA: TGCATTCTCACAGGGCCCCGAGAGACCCAGTACTTC. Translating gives CILTGPRETQYF.